This T cell receptor (beta chain) derives from a study of glioma-infiltrating T cells after dendritic cell vaccination. V dropped 3 bases and J dropped 0 bases, with 8 bases sitting between them. Germline V gene sequence: CDR1 MNHEY, CDR2 SMNVEV (reference sequence). This CDR3 is built from 14 residues. The time point is: after dendritic cell vaccination, including at tumor progression/relapse. Only in-frame clones appear in the TCRdb table, and some are missing; sequencing was by immunoSEQ multiplex PCR. In the table there are about 99,000 clones, 80% of which are singletons. The material was blood, obtained after dendritic cell vaccination. This chain connects TRBV27 to TRBJ1-1; no firm D call. The TCR comes from a human donor with glioblastoma. The CDR3 here is CASSFTEMNTEAFF. CDR3 in DNA: TGTGCCAGCAGTTTCACGGAGATGAACACTGAAGCTTTCTTT.